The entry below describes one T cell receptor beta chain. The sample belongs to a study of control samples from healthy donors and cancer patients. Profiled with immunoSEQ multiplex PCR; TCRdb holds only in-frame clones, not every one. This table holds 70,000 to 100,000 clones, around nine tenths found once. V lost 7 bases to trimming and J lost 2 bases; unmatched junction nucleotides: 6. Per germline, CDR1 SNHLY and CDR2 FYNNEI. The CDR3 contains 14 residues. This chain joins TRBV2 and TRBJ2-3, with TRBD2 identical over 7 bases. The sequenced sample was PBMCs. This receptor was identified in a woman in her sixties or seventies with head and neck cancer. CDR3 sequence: CASTRGGDTDTQYF. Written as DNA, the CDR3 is TGTGCCAGCACGCGCGGGGGAGACACAGATACGCAGTATTTT.